These 6 T cell receptor beta chains were all obtained from the same sample, sequenced in a study of cytomegalovirus exposure and HLA in healthy donors. The PCR ran on 60 Vbeta and 13 Jbeta primers. Assay used: immunoSEQ multiplex PCR; TCRdb lists only in-frame clones, some missing. The sample lists hundreds of thousands of clones; roughly two thirds were seen once. Sequenced: PBMCs. These receptors all come from a female donor in good health and CMV-seronegative.

Written as DNA, the CDR3 is TGTGCCAGTAGTTCCGCCAGAGGGTTGGAGCTGTTTTTT. As protein: CASSSARGLELFF. The rearrangement joins TRBV19 to TRBJ2-2, with TRBD2 as a possible D gene (5 bases). The CDR3 is 13 residues long. Deletions cut 5 bases from V and 10 bases from J, with 14 bases between. The germline gives CDR1 LNHDA, CDR2 SQIVND (reference sequence).

J is TRBJ2-7 and V is TRBV5-6; 7 bases fit TRBD2. V gave up 7 bases and J gave up 2 bases; unmatched junction bases: 3. The germline V gene has CDR1 SGHDT and CDR2 YYEEEE. This CDR3 comprises 12 residues. CDR3 in DNA: TGTGCCAGCGCCGGGAGGCCCTACGAGCAGTACTTC. Its protein product is CASAGRPYEQYF.

This chain uses TRBV28 with TRBJ1-5; 9 bases align to TRBD1. The CDR3 consists of 14 residues. Per the germline V gene, CDR1 is MDHEN and CDR2 is SYDVKM. Trimming at V came to 7 bases and at J to 6 bases, leaving 7 bases not matched to a gene. The CDR3 loop is CASTPGQGSQPQHF. The CDR3 coding sequence is TGTGCCAGCACTCCGGGACAGGGAAGTCAGCCCCAGCATTTT.

The V and J genes are TRBV19 and TRBJ1-2; D possibly corresponds to TRBD1 (5 bases). CDR3 length: 17 amino acids. V lost 5 bases and J 4 bases, leaving 23 bases between the germline ends. Germline V gives CDR1 LNHDA, CDR2 SQIVND (reference sequence). CDR3 loop: CASSVLGGLSGGYGYTF. In DNA, the CDR3 is TGTGCCAGTAGTGTGCTCGGAGGACTTTCGGGGGGCTATGGCTACACCTTC.

The chain combines TRBV11-2 with TRBJ2-5; TRBD1 matches 8 bases. Germline V CDR1 and CDR2: SGHAT, FQNNGV. V lost 5 bases, J lost 5 bases, and 10 bases stayed unmatched. The CDR3 runs to 15 residues. Written as DNA, the CDR3 is TGTGCCAGCAGCGAGGGACAGGTCTTAGGGGAGACCCAGTACTTC. It specifies CASSEGQVLGETQYF.

The chain employs TRBV7-6 and TRBJ2-1; 8 nucleotides match TRBD2. The CDR3 extends over 15 amino acids. V was clipped by 6 bases and J by 3 bases; unmatched bases: 7. CDR1 and CDR2 (germline): SGHVS, FNYEAQ. The CDR3 is CASRLTSGSYNEQFF. DNA for the CDR3: TGTGCCAGCAGACTCACTAGCGGTAGCTACAATGAGCAGTTCTTC.